This passage covers 8 T cell receptor beta chains from one sample sequenced in a study of T cell changes during pregnancy in multiple sclerosis (dated by TCRdb to the late 2010s). Libraries were prepared through the immunoSEQ multiplex PCR assay. This is the immuneACCESS table as TCRdb keeps it, with only in-frame sequences that have V and J called. A part of the clones is gone; compared with another copy, unresolved V genes explain less than half, and the rest is unexplained. This sample gives 35,000 to 45,000 clones in total; about 91% of them show up just once. The ten most abundant clones make up approximately 8.4% of the sample. Specimen: CD8+ T cells from peripheral blood mononuclear cells, collected before pregnancy. The receptors derive from a female donor with multiple sclerosis, enrolled in a pregnancy study.

V is TRBV6-1 and J is TRBJ2-1; 7 nucleotides align to TRBD2. This CDR3 is 13 amino acids long. With 8 bases clipped from V and 9 bases from J, the junction kept 10 bases outside the gene matches. Germline-derived CDR1 and CDR2 are MNHNS and SASEGT. The CDR3 here is CASGEGLAGEQFF. Here the CDR3 DNA reads TGTGCCAGCGGGGAGGGGTTAGCGGGTGAGCAGTTCTTC.

This clone was observed once. The chain employs TRBV28 and TRBJ1-5; no reliable D call. The V gene's germline CDR1 is MDHEN and CDR2 SYDVKM. The CDR3 covers 16 residues. Trimming took 6 bases from V and 1 from J, leaving 16 bases between them. The CDR3 protein is CASSWPGSMSNQPQHF. The CDR3 DNA is TGTGCCAGCAGCTGGCCCGGGTCGATGAGCAATCAGCCCCAGCATTTT. The entire variable domain, with the rest obtained from reference TRBV28 and TRBJ1-5, is as follows: DVKVTQSSRYLVKRTGEKVFLECVQDMDHENMFWYRQDPGLGLRLIYFSYDVKMKEKGDIPEGYSVSREKKERFSLILESASTNQTSMYLCASSWPGSMSNQPQHFGDGTRLSIL.

The chain has TRBV9 and TRBJ2-1; possible D gene TRBD2, 6 bases. Germline CDR1 SGDLS, CDR2 YYNGEE. This CDR3 has 17 residues. Trimming took off 4 bases at V and 4 bases at J, with 21 bases between the two ends. Here the CDR3 DNA reads TGTGCCAGCAGCCCTTCGAGGGGACTTAGATCTTACAATGAGCAGTTCTTC. Translation: CASSPSRGLRSYNEQFF.

This chain links TRBV11-3 with TRBJ2-7; weak D call: TRBD2 (6 bases). V was trimmed by 5 bases and J by 7 bases, leaving 15 bases between them. This CDR3 region has 13 residues. In germline, CDR1 is SGHNT, CDR2 YENEEA. CDR3 protein: CASSPESGEEQYF. CDR3 in DNA: TGTGCCAGCAGCCCGGAGTCGGGGGAGGAGCAGTACTTC.

The chain links TRBV23-1 to TRBJ1-4; 7 bases align to TRBD1. TRBV23-1 is labeled an ORF, and its function is uncertain. The length of the CDR3 is 16 residues. The V and J ends lost 3 bases and 8 bases, in that order; junction bases with no gene match: 12. CDR3 sequence: CASSQWRDRVGEKLFF. The CDR3 nucleotides read TGCGCCAGCAGTCAGTGGCGAGACAGGGTAGGCGAAAAACTGTTTTTT.

The genes are TRBV28 and TRBJ1-2; D ambiguous. Per germline, CDR1 MDHEN and CDR2 SYDVKM. V gave up 5 bases and J gave up 6 bases, with 25 bases separating them. This CDR3 is built from 17 residues. The CDR3 spells CASSPPPLETAKNGYTF. CDR3 bases: TGTGCCAGCAGTCCCCCACCCCTGGAGACTGCCAAAAATGGCTACACCTTC.

V and J are TRBV15 and TRBJ2-7, with 7 bases matching TRBD1. The V and J ends lost 4 bases and 3 bases, in that order; junction bases with no gene match: 6. CDR3 size: 14 residues. Germline V gene sequence: CDR1 LNHNV, CDR2 YYDKDF (reference sequence). CDR3 loop: CATSTYRGSYEQYF. The CDR3 region has the DNA TGTGCCACCAGCACCTACAGGGGTAGCTACGAGCAGTACTTC.

This rearrangement joins TRBV11-1 to TRBJ1-1; 8 nucleotides line up with TRBD1. V shed 2 bases and J 8 bases; nucleotides not matched to a gene: 7. The CDR3 consists of 14 residues. CDR1 and CDR2 from the germline V gene are SGHAT and FQDESV (reference sequence). CDR3 bases: TGTGCCAGCAGCTTAACAGGGGGAAGGAGGGAAGCTTTCTTT. Its translation is CASSLTGGRREAFF.